This T cell receptor (delta chain) was found in a study of human gamma delta and Vdelta1 T cells. TCRdb reanalysed the PCR reads with CATT. The repertoire holds some 6,100 delta-chain clones, around 9% seen once, with roughly 13% in the top ten. This clone qualifies as medium-sized. The same CDR3 is also encoded by other DNA sequences in this sample. Germline assignment: CDR1 TSWWSYY and CDR2 QGS. This CDR3 spans 24 amino acids. Losses at the gene ends were 8 bases for V and 0 bases for J; bases not matched to a gene: 33. This TCR was recovered from a human donor in good health. The V call is TRDV1, the J call TRDJ1; the match to TRDD3 covers 10 bases. The sequencing input was naive CD27+ Vdelta1 gamma-delta T cells from blood. CDR3: CALLVSRGTGGFSGRQWYTDKLIF. In DNA form, the CDR3 reads TGTGCTCTTCTGGTATCTCGAGGTACTGGGGGATTTTCGGGTCGACAATGGTACACCGATAAACTCATCTTT.